This paragraph reports one T cell receptor (beta chain). The germline gives CDR1 SEHNR, CDR2 FQNEAQ (reference sequence). Trimming at V came to 7 bases and at J to 5 bases, leaving 10 bases not matched to a gene. This CDR3 contains 14 residues. This entry belongs to a study of shared clonotypes between healthy human individuals. When replicate PCRs were run on sorted subsets, they used about 220 ng DNA, around 33,000 T cell genomes. Method: immunoSEQ multiplex PCR; TCRdb's copy keeps in-frame clones and lacks some. Of roughly 2.1 million clones in the sample, about 92% were seen once. Naive CD8 cells lacked CD45RO and underwent positive selection for CCR7, leaving out terminally differentiated effector memory CD45RA+ cells.

The source of this sequence is a man aged 18-30 years in good health. Some clones in this sample may be carry-over from other donors' samples. The V call is TRBV7-9, the J call TRBJ2-7; 8 bases match TRBD1. Sequencing used naive CD8+ T cells from PBMCs. The DNA for the CDR3 is TGTGCCAGCACTCCAGGGGGCGCCCGGGACGAGCAGTACTTC. It is translated as CASTPGGARDEQYF. Supplemented by reference TRBV7-9 and TRBJ2-7, the full variable domain reads DTGVSQNPRHKITKRGQNVTFRCDPISEHNRLYWYRQTLGQGPEFLTYFQNEAQLEKSRLLSDRFSAERPKGSFSTLEIQRTEQGDSAMYLCASTPGGARDEQYFGPGTRLTVT.